The clone carrying this T cell receptor beta chain was counted between two and nine times. Its antigen is still unknown. Donation came from healthy Caucasian individuals in Russia who were aged about 6 to 100. The sample comes from a study of blood T cells in healthy people across ages. Findings and caveats of the study: Age showed a roughly linear inverse relationship with TCR beta diversity per million T cells.

This CDR3 is 14 amino acids long. The ends were cut back, 3 bases at V and 5 bases at J, with 12 bases in the middle. Germline V CDR1 and CDR2: SGHTA, FQGNSA. A J-beta primer mix and a sample-barcoded 5' primer were used in a second PCR of about 7 to 12 cycles. TCRdb called the 5' RACE reads again in MiXCR, with one record for every CDR3 protein. The repertoire holds approximately 1,700,000 distinct CDR3 sequences, with around 42% as singletons. This sequence originates from a human donor in good health. The chain joins TRBV7-2 to TRBJ2-3; a possible D gene is TRBD2 (5 bases). Sequencing was done on a sample of blood. CDR3 sequence reads: CASSFLGGIDTQYF. CDR3 nucleotides: TGTGCCAGCAGCTTCCTTGGAGGAATAGATACGCAGTATTTT.